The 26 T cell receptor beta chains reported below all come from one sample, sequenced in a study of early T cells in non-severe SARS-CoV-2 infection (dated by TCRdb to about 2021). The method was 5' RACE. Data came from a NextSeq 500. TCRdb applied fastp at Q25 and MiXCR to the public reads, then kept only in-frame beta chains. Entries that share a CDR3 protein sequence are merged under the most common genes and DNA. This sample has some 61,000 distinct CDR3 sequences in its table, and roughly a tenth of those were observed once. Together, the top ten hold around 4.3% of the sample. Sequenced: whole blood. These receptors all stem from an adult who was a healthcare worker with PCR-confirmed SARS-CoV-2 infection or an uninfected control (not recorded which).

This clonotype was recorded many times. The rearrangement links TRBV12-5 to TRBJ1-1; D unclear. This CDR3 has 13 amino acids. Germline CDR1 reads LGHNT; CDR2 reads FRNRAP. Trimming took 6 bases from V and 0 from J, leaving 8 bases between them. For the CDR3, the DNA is TGTGCTAGTGGACCTACAGTGAACACTGAAGCTTTCTTT. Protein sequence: CASGPTVNTEAFF.

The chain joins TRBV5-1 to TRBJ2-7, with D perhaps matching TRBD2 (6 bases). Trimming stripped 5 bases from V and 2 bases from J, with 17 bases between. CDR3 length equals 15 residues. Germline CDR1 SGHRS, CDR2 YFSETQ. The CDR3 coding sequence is TGCGCCAGCAGTACTGGGGGGATAGTTCCCTACGAGCAGTACTTC. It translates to CASSTGGIVPYEQYF.

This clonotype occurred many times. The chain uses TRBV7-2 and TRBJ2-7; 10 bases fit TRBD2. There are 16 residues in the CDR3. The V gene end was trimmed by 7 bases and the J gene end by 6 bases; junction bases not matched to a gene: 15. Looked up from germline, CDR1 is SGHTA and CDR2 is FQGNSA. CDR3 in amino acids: CASTLAVERGGIEQYF. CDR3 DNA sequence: TGTGCCAGCACCCTCGCGGTGGAGCGGGGGGGAATCGAGCAGTACTTC.

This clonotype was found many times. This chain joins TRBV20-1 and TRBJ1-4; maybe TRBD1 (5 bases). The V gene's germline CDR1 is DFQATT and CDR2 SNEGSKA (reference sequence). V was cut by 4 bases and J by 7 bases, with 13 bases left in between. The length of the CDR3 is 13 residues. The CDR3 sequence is CSAKTDPSEKLFF. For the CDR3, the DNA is TGCAGTGCTAAGACAGACCCATCTGAAAAACTGTTTTTT.

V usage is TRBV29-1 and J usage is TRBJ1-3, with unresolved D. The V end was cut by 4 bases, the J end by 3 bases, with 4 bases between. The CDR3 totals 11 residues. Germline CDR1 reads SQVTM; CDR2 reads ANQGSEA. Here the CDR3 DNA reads TGCAGCGTTGTGGGTGGAAACACCATATATTTT. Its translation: CSVVGGNTIYF.

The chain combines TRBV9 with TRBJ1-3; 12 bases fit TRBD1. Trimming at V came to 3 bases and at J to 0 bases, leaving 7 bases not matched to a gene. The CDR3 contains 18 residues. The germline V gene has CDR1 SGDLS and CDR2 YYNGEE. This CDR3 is CASSAGTGGIFSGNTIYF. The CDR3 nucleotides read TGTGCCAGCAGCGCCGGGACAGGGGGCATATTCTCTGGAAACACCATATATTTT.

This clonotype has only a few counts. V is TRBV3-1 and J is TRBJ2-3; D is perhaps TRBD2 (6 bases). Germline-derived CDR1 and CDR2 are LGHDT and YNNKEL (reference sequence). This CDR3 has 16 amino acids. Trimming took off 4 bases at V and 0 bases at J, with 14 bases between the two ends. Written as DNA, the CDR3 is TGTGCCAGCAGCCGGAATACGGGACTCAGCACAGATACGCAGTATTTT. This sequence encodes CASSRNTGLSTDTQYF.

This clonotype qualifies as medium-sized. The chain's CDR3 is CASSSPGTGTDTQYF. The CDR3 DNA follows: TGTGCCAGCAGTTCCCCCGGGACAGGGACAGATACGCAGTATTTT. V is TRBV28 and J is TRBJ2-3, with 9 nucleotides matching TRBD1. The CDR3 has 15 residues. V lost 4 bases and J lost 3; bases outside the gene matches: 5. The V gene's germline CDR1 is MDHEN and CDR2 SYDVKM.

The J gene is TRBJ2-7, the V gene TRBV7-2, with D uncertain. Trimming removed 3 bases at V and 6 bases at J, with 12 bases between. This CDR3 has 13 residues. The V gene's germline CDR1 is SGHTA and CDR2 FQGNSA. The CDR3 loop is CASSFRPQIEQYF. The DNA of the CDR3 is TGTGCCAGCAGCTTCCGGCCGCAGATCGAGCAGTACTTC.

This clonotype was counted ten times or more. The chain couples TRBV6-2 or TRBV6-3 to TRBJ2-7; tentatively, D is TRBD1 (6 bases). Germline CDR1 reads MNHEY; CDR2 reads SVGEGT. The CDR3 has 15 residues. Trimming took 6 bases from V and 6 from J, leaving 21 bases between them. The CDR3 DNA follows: TGTGCCAGCAGAGAAAAACAGGGTCACGGCCGCGAGCAGTACTTC. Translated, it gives CASREKQGHGREQYF.

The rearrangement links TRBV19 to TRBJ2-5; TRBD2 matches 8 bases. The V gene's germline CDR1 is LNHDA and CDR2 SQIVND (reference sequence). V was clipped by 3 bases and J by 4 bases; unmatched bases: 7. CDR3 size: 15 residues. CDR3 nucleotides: TGTGCCAGTAGTATGACCAGCGGGAGACGAGAGACCCAGTACTTC. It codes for CASSMTSGRRETQYF.

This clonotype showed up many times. The CDR3 nucleotides are TGTGCCAGCAGCCCAAAGGGGGTCTACTCCTACGAGCAGTACTTC. Residues: CASSPKGVYSYEQYF. This sequence joins TRBV7-9 and TRBJ2-7; tentative D call: TRBD1 (6 bases). Trimming left V 5 bases short and J 0 bases short, with 14 bases between. This CDR3 has 15 amino acids. Per the germline V gene, CDR1 is SEHNR and CDR2 is FQNEAQ (reference sequence). The entire variable domain, with the rest obtained from reference TRBV7-9 and TRBJ2-7, is as follows: DTGVSQNPRHKITKRGQNVTFRCDPISEHNRLYWYRQTLGQGPEFLTYFQNEAQLEKSRLLSDRFSAERPKGSFSTLEIQRTEQGDSAMYLCASSPKGVYSYEQYFGPGTRLTVT.

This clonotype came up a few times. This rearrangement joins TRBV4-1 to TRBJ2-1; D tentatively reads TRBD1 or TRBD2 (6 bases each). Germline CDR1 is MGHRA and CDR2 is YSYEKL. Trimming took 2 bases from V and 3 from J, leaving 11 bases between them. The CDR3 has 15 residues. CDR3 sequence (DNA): TGCGCCAGCAGCCAATTGGAGGGGGGCTACAATGAGCAGTTCTTC. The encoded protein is CASSQLEGGYNEQFF.

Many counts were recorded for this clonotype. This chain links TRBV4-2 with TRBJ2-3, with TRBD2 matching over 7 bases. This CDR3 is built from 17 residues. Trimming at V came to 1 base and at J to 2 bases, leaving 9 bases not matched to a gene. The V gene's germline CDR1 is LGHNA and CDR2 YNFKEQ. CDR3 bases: TGTGCCAGCAGCCAAGGTCTGGGGGGGGTGAACACAGATACGCAGTATTTT. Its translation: CASSQGLGGVNTDTQYF.

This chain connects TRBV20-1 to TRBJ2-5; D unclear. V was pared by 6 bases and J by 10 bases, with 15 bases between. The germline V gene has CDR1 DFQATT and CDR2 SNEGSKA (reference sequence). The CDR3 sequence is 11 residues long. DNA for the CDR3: TGCAGTGCAATCCGGGCCCAGGACCAGTACTTC. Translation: CSAIRAQDQYF.

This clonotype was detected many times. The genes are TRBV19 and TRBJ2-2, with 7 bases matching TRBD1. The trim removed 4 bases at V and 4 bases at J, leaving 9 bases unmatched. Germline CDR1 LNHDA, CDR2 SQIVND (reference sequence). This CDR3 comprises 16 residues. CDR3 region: CASSNIQGSGTGELFF. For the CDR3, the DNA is TGTGCCAGTAGTAACATACAGGGGTCGGGCACCGGGGAGCTGTTTTTT.

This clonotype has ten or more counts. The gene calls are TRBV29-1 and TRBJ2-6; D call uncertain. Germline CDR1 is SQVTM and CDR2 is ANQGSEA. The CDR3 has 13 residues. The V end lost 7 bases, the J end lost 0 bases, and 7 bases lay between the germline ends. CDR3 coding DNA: TGCAGCGCAAGTAGCTCTGGGGCCAACGTCCTGACTTTC. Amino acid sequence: CSASSSGANVLTF.

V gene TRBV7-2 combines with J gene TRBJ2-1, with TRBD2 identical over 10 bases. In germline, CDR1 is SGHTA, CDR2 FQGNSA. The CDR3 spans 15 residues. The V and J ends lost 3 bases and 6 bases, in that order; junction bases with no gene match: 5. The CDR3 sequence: CASSFDSGGFNEQFF. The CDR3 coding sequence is TGTGCCAGCAGCTTCGATAGCGGGGGGTTCAATGAGCAGTTCTTC. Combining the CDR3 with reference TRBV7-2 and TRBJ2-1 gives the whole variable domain GAGVSQSPSNKVTEKGKDVELRCDPISGHTALYWYRQSLGQGLEFLIYFQGNSAPDKSGLPSDRFSAERTGGSVSTLTIQRTQQEDSAVYLCASSFDSGGFNEQFFGPGTRLTVL.

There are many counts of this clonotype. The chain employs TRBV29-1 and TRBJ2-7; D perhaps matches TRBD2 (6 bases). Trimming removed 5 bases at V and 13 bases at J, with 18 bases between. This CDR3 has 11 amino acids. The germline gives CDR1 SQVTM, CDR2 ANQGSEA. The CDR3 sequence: CSVRITGEEYF. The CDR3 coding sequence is TGCAGCGTTAGGATCACGGGAGAGGAATACTTC.

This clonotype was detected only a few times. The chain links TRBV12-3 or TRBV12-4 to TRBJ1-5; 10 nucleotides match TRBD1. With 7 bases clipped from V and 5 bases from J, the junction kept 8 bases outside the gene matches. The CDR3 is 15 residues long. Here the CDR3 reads CASTPRGQGDQPQHF. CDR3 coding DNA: TGTGCCAGCACCCCGCGAGGACAGGGGGATCAGCCCCAGCATTTT.

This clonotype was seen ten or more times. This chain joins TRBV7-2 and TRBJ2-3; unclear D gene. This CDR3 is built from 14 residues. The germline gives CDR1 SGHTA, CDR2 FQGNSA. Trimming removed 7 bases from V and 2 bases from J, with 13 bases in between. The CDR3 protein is CASIKGPYTDTQYF. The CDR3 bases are TGTGCCAGCATTAAAGGGCCTTACACAGATACGCAGTATTTT.

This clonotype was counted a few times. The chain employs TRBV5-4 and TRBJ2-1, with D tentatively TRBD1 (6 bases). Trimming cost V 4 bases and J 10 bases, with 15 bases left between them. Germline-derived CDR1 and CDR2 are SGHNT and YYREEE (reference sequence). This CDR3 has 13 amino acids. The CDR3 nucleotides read TGTGCCAGCAGCAGGGACACCCTCAACGAGCAGTTCTTC. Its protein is CASSRDTLNEQFF.

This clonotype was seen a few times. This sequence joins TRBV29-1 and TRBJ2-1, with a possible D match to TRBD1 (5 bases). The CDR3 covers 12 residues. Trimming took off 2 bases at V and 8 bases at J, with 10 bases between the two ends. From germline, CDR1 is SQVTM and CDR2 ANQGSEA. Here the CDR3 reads CSVEPQVDEQFF. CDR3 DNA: TGCAGCGTTGAACCACAGGTGGATGAGCAGTTCTTC.

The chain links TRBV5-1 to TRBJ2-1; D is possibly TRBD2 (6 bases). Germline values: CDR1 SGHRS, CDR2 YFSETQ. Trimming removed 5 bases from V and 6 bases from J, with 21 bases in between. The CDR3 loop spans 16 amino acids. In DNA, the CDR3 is TGCGCCAGCAGTGGGGTCAAAGGAGCGGGCTTCAATGAGCAGTTCTTC. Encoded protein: CASSGVKGAGFNEQFF.

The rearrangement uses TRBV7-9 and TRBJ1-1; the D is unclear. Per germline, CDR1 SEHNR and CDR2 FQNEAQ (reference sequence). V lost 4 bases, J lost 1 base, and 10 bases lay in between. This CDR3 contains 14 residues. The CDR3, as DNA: TGTGCCAGCAGCTCACGAGCCAAGAACACTGAAGCTTTCTTT. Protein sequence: CASSSRAKNTEAFF. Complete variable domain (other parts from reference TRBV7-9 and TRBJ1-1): DTGVSQNPRHKITKRGQNVTFRCDPISEHNRLYWYRQTLGQGPEFLTYFQNEAQLEKSRLLSDRFSAERPKGSFSTLEIQRTEQGDSAMYLCASSSRAKNTEAFFGQGTRLTVV.

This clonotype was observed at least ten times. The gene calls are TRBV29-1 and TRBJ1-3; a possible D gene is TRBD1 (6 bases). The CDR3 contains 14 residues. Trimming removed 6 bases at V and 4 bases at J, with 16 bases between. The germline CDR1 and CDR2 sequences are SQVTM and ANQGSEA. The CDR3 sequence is CSVTGGTIGNTIYF. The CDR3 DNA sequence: TGCAGCGTGACCGGTGGGACAATAGGAAACACCATATATTTT.